The next 8 T cell receptor beta chains were all read from a single sample in a study of blood T cell repertoires in COVID-19. Libraries were prepared by immunoSEQ multiplex PCR; TCRdb keeps only in-frame clonotypes and omits some of them. The sample lists 180,000 or so clones, about 86% occurring once. The sample consisted of peripheral blood. All receptors derive from a man in his sixties with acute or convalescent COVID-19.

V usage is TRBV5-5 and J usage is TRBJ2-7; D is unclear. The length of the CDR3 is 11 residues. Germline CDR1 reads SGHKS; CDR2 reads YYEKEE (reference sequence). The V end was cut by 3 bases, the J end by 3 bases, with 4 bases between. The CDR3 DNA is TGTGCCAGCAGCTCCCTCTACGAGCAGTACTTC. As protein: CASSSLYEQYF.

The chain combines TRBV7-3 with TRBJ2-2; D is perhaps TRBD2 (5 bases). CDR1 is SGHTA, CDR2 FQGTGA, per germline. The CDR3 is 18 residues long. Trimming stripped 1 base from V and 4 bases from J, with 19 bases between. The CDR3 bases are TGTGCCAGCAGCTTAAAAATCGGTGGGAGTCAGACCACCGGGGAGCTGTTTTTT. Its protein is CASSLKIGGSQTTGELFF.

The CDR3 sequence is CASSFSGGLAGYEQYF. The DNA of the CDR3 is TGCGCCAGCAGCTTTAGCGGGGGACTAGCGGGATACGAGCAGTACTTC. The chain employs TRBV5-1 and TRBJ2-7; 13 bases fit TRBD2. The germline CDR1 and CDR2 sequences are SGHRS and YFSETQ. Losses at the gene ends were 2 bases for V and 4 bases for J; bases not matched to a gene: 6. The CDR3 extends over 16 amino acids.

This chain uses TRBV11-2 with TRBJ2-7; a possible D gene is TRBD2 (6 bases). Germline CDR1 reads SGHAT; CDR2 reads FQNNGV. V gave up 8 bases and J gave up 5 bases, with 13 bases separating them. The CDR3 sequence is 12 residues long. The CDR3: CASGASVNEQYF. CDR3 DNA sequence: TGTGCCAGCGGCGCTAGCGTGAACGAGCAGTACTTC.

In its sample, this clone was seen once. The chain recombines TRBV18 with TRBJ2-4; 8 bases map to TRBD1. This CDR3 has 15 amino acids. The J segment lost 7 bases and the V segment lost 4 bases, leaving 9 bases of the junction unmatched. CDR1 and CDR2 from the germline V gene are KGHSH and LQKENI. CDR3 amino acids: CASSQAQGEGNIQYF. In DNA, the CDR3 is TGTGCCAGCTCACAAGCACAGGGGGAAGGGAACATTCAGTACTTC.

V and J are TRBV6-6 and TRBJ2-2; TRBD1 matches at 9 bases. CDR3 size: 17 residues. The ends lost 5 bases at V and 3 bases at J; junction bases unmatched: 10. Germline V gene data show CDR1 as MNHNY and CDR2 as SVGAGI (reference sequence). CDR3 nucleotide sequence: TGTGCCAGCAGTCGCGCACAGGGGGCTGAGGACACCGGGGAGCTGTTTTTT. Translated: CASSRAQGAEDTGELFF.

The chain recombines TRBV3-1 (or the pseudogene TRBV3-2) with TRBJ1-3, with TRBD1 matching over 10 bases. The germline CDR1 and CDR2 sequences are LGHDT and YNNKEL (reference sequence). Trimming took 3 bases from V and 6 from J; bases not matched to a gene: 5. The CDR3 has 15 residues. The CDR3, as DNA: TGTGCCAGCAGCCAGAGGACAGGGGGGGTAAACACCATATATTTT. It codes for CASSQRTGGVNTIYF.

This clone appeared a single time. The CDR3 loop reads CASSSDTMNTEAFF. The CDR3, as DNA: TGTGCCAGCAGCTCCGACACAATGAACACTGAAGCTTTCTTT. The rearrangement joins TRBV7-9 to TRBJ1-1; unclear D gene. V lost 4 bases to trimming and J lost 0 bases, with 9 bases between them. The CDR3 totals 14 residues. Germline assignment: CDR1 SEHNR and CDR2 FQNEAQ (reference sequence).